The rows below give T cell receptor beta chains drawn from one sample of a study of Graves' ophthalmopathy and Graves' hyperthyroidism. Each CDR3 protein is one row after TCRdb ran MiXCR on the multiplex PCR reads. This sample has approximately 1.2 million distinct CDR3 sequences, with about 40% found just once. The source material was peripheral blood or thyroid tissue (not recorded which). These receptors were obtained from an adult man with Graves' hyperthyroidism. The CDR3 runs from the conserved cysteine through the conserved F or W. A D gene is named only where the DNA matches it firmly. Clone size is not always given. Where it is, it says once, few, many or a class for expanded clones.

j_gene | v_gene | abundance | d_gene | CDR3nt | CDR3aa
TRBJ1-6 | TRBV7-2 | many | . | TGTGCCAGCAGCCCCTCGACCCTTTCACCCCTCCACTTT | CASSPSTLSPLHF
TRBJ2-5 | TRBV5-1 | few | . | TGCGCCAGCAGCTTGGCGACCGTGGGGCAGGAGACCCAGTACTTC | CASSLATVGQETQYF
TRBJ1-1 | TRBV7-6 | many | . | TGTGCCAGCAGCTTAGTTGAGGGGATCGCTGAAGCTTTCTTT | CASSLVEGIAEAFF
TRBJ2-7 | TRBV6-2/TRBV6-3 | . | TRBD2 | TGTGCCAGCAGTTATTCGGGAGGCCTTTACGAGCAGTACTTC | CASSYSGGLYEQYF
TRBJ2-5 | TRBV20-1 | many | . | TGCAGTGCTAGAGCGGAAAGGTGGGGAGAGACCCAGTACTTC | CSARAERWGETQYF
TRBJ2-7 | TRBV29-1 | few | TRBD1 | TGCAGCGTTGGTAGGGGGCTGCGGGAGCAGTACTTC | CSVGRGLREQYF
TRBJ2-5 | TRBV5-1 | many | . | TGCGCCAGCAGCTACCAACCCCAGGGTGAGACCCAGTACTTC | CASSYQPQGETQYF
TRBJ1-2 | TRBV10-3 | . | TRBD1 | TGTGCCACGGGCCCGGGACAGGCGAACTATGGCTACACCTTC | CATGPGQANYGYTF
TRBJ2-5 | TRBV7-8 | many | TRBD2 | TGTGCCAGCAGCTTAGTTCCCCGGGGGGGCAGGGAGACCCAGTACTTC | CASSLVPRGGRETQYF
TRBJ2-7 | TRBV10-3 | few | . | TGTGCCATCACCGAGGACTACGAGCAGTACTTC | CAITEDYEQYF
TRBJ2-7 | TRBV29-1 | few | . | TGCAGCGTTAAGGGGGGCCAAACCTACGAGCAGTACTTC | CSVKGGQTYEQYF
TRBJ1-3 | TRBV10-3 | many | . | TGTGCCATCAGTGAGGACGACAGTTCCAGGCACACCATATATTTT | CAISEDDSSRHTIYF
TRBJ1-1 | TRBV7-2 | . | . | . | CASSLVGTGISFF
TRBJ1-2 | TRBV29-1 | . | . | TGCAGCTTCGGACAAGCTAACTATGGCTACACCTTC | CSFGQANYGYTF
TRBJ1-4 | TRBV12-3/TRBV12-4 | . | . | TGTGCCAGCAGCCCCCGGGGGCCAAGTGAAAAACTGTTTTTT | CASSPRGPSEKLFF
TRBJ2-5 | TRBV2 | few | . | TGTGCCAGCAGTGAAGCGCGACTACCGTGGGGGACCCAGTACTTC | CASSEARLPWGTQYF
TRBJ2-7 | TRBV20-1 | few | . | TGCAGTGCTAGAGATATATCCGGGAGTCTGAGGTACGAGCAGTACTTC | CSARDISGSLRYEQYF